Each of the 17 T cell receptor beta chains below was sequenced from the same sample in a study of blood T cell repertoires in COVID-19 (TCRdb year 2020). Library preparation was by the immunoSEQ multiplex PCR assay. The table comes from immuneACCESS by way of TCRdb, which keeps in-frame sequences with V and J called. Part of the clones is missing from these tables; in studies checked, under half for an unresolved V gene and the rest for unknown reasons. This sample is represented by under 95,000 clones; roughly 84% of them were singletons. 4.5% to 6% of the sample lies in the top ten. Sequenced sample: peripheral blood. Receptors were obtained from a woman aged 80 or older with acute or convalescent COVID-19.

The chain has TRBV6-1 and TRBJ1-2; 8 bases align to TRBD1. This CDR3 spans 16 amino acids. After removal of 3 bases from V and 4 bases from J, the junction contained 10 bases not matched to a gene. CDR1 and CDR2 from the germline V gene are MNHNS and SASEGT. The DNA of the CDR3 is TGTGCCAGCAGTGACAGGGGGCCCCCCTCCTCCTATGGCTACACCTTC. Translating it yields CASSDRGPPSSYGYTF.

CDR3 nucleotide sequence: TGTGCCAGCAGCCTCACTCCAGGACAGGGTGGATACGAGCAGTACTTC. Translated: CASSLTPGQGGYEQYF. J is TRBJ2-7 and V is TRBV7-6; 8 nucleotides match TRBD1. Germline V CDR1 and CDR2: SGHVS, FNYEAQ. This CDR3 is built from 16 residues. Germline trimming cut 5 bases from V and 4 bases from J; bases unmatched to any gene: 13.

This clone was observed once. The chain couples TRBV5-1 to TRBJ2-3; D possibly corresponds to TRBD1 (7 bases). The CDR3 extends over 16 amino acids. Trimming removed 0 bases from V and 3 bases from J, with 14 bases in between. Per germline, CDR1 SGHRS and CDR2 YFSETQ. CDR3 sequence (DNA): TGCGCCAGCAGCTTGGGAGGGCAGGGGGGAACAGATACGCAGTATTTT. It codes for CASSLGGQGGTDTQYF.

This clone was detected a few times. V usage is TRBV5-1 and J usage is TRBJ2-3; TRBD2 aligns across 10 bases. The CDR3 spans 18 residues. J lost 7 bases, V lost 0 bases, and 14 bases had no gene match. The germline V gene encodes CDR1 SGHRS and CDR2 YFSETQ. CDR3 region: CASSLARYIAGGLNTQYF. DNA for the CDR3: TGCGCCAGCAGCTTGGCCCGATACATAGCGGGAGGACTCAATACGCAGTATTTT. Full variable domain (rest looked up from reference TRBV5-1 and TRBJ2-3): KAGVTQTPRYLIKTRGQQVTLSCSPISGHRSVSWYQQTPGQGLQFLFEYFSETQRNKGNFPGRFSGRQFSNSRSEMNVSTLELGDSALYLCASSLARYIAGGLNTQYFGPGTRLTVL.

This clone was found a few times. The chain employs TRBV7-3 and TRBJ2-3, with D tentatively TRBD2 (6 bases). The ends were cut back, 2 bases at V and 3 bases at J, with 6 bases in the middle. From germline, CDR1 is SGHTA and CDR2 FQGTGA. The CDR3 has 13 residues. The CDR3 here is CASSLGTTDTQYF. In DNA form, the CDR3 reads TGTGCCAGCAGCTTAGGGACTACAGATACGCAGTATTTT.

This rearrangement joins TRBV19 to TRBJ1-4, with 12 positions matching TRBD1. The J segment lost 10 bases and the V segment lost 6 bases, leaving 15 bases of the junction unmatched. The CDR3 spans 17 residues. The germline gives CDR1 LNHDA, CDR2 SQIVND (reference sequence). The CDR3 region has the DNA TGTGCCAGTAGCGGGACAGGGGGCTTTCTAAAGGGCGGAAAACTGTTTTTT. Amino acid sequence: CASSGTGGFLKGGKLFF.

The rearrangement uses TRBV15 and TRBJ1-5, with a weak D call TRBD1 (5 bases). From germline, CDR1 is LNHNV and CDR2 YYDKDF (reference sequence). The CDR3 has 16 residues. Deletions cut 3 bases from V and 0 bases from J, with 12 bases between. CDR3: CATSRGGSNSNQPQHF. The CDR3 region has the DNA TGTGCCACCAGCAGGGGGGGAAGTAATAGCAATCAGCCCCAGCATTTT.

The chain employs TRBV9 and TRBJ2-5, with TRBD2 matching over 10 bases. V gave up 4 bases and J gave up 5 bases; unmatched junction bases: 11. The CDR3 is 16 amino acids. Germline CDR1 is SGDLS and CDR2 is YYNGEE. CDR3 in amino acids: CASSLDSGGIEETQYF. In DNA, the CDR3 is TGTGCCAGCAGCCTCGATAGCGGGGGGATAGAGGAGACCCAGTACTTC.

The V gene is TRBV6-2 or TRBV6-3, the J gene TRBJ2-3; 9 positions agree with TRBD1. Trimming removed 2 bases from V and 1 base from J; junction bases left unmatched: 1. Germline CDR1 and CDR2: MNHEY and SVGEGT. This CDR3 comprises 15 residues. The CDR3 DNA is TGTGCCAGCAGTTACAGGACAGGGGGCACAGATACGCAGTATTTT. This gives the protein CASSYRTGGTDTQYF.

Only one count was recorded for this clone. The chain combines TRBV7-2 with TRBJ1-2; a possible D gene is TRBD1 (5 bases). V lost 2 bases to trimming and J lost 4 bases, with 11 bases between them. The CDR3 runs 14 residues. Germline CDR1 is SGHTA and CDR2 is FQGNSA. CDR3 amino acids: CASSLFPRAYGYTF. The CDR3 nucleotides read TGTGCCAGCAGCTTATTCCCCAGGGCCTATGGCTACACCTTC.

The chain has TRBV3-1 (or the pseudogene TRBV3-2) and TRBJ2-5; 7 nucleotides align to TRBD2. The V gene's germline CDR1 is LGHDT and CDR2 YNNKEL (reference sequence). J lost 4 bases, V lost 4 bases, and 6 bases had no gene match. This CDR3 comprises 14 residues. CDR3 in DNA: TGTGCCAGCAGCCGGCGAGGGGAGGGAGAGACCCAGTACTTC. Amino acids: CASSRRGEGETQYF.

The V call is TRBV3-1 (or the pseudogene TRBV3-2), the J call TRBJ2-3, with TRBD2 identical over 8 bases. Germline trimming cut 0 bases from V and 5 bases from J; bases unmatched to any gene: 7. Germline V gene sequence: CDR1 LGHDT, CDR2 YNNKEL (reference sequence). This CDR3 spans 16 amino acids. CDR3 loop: CASSQDLGLAGDTQYF. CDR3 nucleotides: TGTGCCAGCAGCCAAGATTTGGGTCTAGCGGGAGATACGCAGTATTTT.

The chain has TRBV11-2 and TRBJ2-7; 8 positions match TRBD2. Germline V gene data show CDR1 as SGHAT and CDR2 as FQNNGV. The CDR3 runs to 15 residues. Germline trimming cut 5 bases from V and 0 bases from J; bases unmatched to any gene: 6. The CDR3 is CASSPASGHSYEQYF. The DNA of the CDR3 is TGTGCCAGCAGCCCAGCTAGCGGGCACTCCTACGAGCAGTACTTC.

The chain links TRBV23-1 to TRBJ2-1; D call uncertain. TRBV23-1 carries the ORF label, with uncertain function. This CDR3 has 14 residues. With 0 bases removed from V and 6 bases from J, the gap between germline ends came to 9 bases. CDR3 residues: CASSQSININEQFF. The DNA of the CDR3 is TGCGCCAGCAGTCAATCGATAAACATCAATGAGCAGTTCTTC.

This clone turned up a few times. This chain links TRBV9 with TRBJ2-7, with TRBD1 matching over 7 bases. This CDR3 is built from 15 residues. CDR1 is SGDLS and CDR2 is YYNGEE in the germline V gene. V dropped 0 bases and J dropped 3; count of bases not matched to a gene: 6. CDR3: CASSVGEGAGYEQYF. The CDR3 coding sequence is TGTGCCAGCAGCGTAGGAGAGGGGGCCGGCTACGAGCAGTACTTC. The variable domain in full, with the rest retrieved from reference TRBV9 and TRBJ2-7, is DSGVTQTPKHLITATGQRVTLRCSPRSGDLSVYWYQQSLDQGLQFLIQYYNGEERAKGNILERFSAQQFPDLHSELNLSSLELGDSALYFCASSVGEGAGYEQYFGPGTRLTVT.

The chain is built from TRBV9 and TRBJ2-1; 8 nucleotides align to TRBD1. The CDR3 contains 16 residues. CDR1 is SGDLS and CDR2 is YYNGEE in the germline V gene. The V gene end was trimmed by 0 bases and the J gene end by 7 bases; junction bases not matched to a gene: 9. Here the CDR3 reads CASSVGGQGAINEQFF. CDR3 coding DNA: TGTGCCAGCAGCGTAGGAGGGCAGGGGGCAATTAATGAGCAGTTCTTC.

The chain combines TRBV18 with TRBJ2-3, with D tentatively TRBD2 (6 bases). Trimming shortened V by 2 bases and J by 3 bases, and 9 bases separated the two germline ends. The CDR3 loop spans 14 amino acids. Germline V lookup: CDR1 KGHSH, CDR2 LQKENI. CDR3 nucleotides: TGTGCCAGCTCACCATCGGGGGAAACAGATACGCAGTATTTT. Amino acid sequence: CASSPSGETDTQYF.